This entry describes one T cell receptor beta chain. Its specificity is unknown. TCRdb's copy holds only in-frame clones and misses some; the assay was immunoSEQ multiplex PCR. The data hold about 82,000 clones, with roughly 90% observed a single time. The data originate from a study of identifying expanded T cells in peripheral blood. Collection occurred without any documented infections or immune events in donors. General study findings and limits: Variance in clone template counts between approximately two-week samples significantly increased with total template count across all healthy donors.

Looked up from germline, CDR1 is LNHNV and CDR2 is YYDKDF (reference sequence). The CDR3 totals 16 residues. The V segment lost 8 bases and the J segment 4 bases; nucleotides outside the gene matches: 13. This sequence was found in a person aged 18 to 70 in good health. Sequenced input: blood. V is TRBV15 and J is TRBJ1-5; 8 bases fit TRBD1. CDR3 protein: CATGQGARDGNQPQHF. The CDR3 bases are TGTGCCACCGGACAGGGAGCCAGGGATGGTAATCAGCCCCAGCATTTT.